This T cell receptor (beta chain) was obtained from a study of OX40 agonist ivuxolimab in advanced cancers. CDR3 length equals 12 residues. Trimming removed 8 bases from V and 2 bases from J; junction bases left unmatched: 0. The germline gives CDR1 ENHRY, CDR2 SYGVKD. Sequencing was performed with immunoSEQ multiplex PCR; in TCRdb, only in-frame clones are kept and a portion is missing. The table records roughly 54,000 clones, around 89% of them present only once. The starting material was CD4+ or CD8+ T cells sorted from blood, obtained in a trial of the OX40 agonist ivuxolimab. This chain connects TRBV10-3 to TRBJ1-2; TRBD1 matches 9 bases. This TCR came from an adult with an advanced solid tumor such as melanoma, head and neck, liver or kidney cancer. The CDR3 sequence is CAIGQGNYGYTF. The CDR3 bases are TGTGCCATCGGACAGGGGAACTATGGCTACACCTTC.